This T cell receptor (beta chain) was profiled in a study of PD-1 blockade in classical Hodgkin lymphoma. Time point given: newly diagnosed, previously untreated cHL patient sample. CD8+ T cell isolation from thawed PBMCs was performed by magnetic negative selection. Comparison PBMCs came from previously untreated, newly diagnosed classical Hodgkin lymphoma patients. Here immunoSEQ multiplex PCR was the method, and the copy in TCRdb shows in-frame clones only, minus some. Of over 20,000 clones detected, around nine tenths appear once; the ten largest clones hold about 6.8%. The ends were cut back, 6 bases at V and 8 bases at J, with 7 bases in the middle. The V gene's germline CDR1 is LNHDA and CDR2 SQIVND (reference sequence). The CDR3 is 10 amino acids.

The sample taken for sequencing was CD8+ T cells from blood. The receptor's source is a human donor with classical Hodgkin lymphoma. The chain is built from TRBV19 and TRBJ1-2; D remains unclear. DNA for the CDR3: TGTGCCAGTAGCGGCCCGGGCTACACCTTC. Translated, it gives CASSGPGYTF.